This T cell receptor (beta chain) comes out of a study of blood T cells in healthy people across ages. Findings and limits, study-wide: Per million T cells, TCR beta diversity dropped about linearly as age rose. Long-lived donors had more naive CD4+ cells and higher diversity than aged donors.

About this clonotype: Antigen unknown.

Through a sample-barcoded 5' primer and a J-beta primer mix, a second PCR was run for roughly 6 to 12 cycles. TCRdb re-derived calls from the 5' RACE reads in MiXCR, one entry per CDR3 protein. Of about a million distinct CDR3 sequences listed, approximately 50% are singletons. Trimming removed 6 bases from V and 1 base from J; junction bases left unmatched: 12. CDR1 and CDR2 from the germline V gene are DFQATT and SNEGSKA (reference sequence). The length of the CDR3 is 18 residues. The sample consisted of blood. The chain has TRBV20-1 and TRBJ2-3; 14 nucleotides align to TRBD2. This sequence originates from a woman aged 55-69 years in good health. CDR3 DNA sequence: TGCAGTGCCAGTCCGGGACTAGCGGGAGCTGACGGCACAGATACGCAGTATTTT. This encodes CSASPGLAGADGTDTQYF.